What follows is one TCR beta chain and its context. This entry comes from a study of cytomegalovirus exposure and HLA in healthy donors. 60 Vbeta and 13 Jbeta primers were used in PCR. Profiling relied on immunoSEQ multiplex PCR, and the TCRdb table lists in-frame clones only, not all of them. The sample includes roughly 90,000 clones, about 80% of them seen just once. Germline lookup yields CDR1 MNHEY and CDR2 SVGAGI. The ends lost 6 bases at V and 9 bases at J; junction bases unmatched: 6. This CDR3 is 15 amino acids long. The chain has TRBV6-5 and TRBJ1-6; 12 bases match TRBD1. The origin of this receptor is a man younger than 45 in good health and CMV-seronegative. Sequenced: PBMCs. DNA of the CDR3: TGTGCCAGCAGCCGCGGGACAGGGGGCGTTTCACCCCTCCACTTT. Protein sequence: CASSRGTGGVSPLHF.